These T cell receptor beta chains were read from a single sample in a study of shared clonotypes between healthy human individuals. TCRdb's table, derived via immunoSEQ multiplex PCR, lists solely in-frame clones and lacks some. This table holds under 1,900,000 clones, less than 99% found once. Material: naive CD4+ T cells sorted from blood. The receptors were gathered from a man aged 30 to 39 in good health. The CDR3 runs from the conserved cysteine through the conserved F or W. Each record gives: V gene, D gene, CDR3 length, J gene, clone size, CDR3 DNA, CDR3 protein. A D gene is named only where the DNA matches it firmly. Size is stated for part of the rows, as once, few or many counts, or as a class when the clone is expanded.

>TRBV10-1|-|14|TRBJ2-5|-
TGCGCCAGCAGTGAGTCGCGGCGGCAAGAGACCCAGTACTTC
CASSESRRQETQYF
>TRBV25-1|-|11|TRBJ2-7|-
TGTGCCAGCACCGGAGCCTACGAGCAGTACTTC
CASTGAYEQYF
>TRBV5-6|-|15|TRBJ2-3|-
TGTGCCAGCAGCTTCGGTGGGACGGGTTGGGATACGCAGTATTTT
CASSFGGTGWDTQYF
>TRBV30|-|13|TRBJ1-1|-
TGTGCCTGGAGTACGGACTGGGGGACTGAAGCTTTCTTT
CAWSTDWGTEAFF
>TRBV18|-|13|TRBJ1-1|-
TGTGCCAGCTCACGGATAACAGGGATTGAAGCTTTCTTT
CASSRITGIEAFF
>TRBV7-2|-|18|TRBJ2-7|-
TGTGCCAGCAGCCCATTTTGGGGGAAACGGGGGTACTCCTACGAGCAGTACTTC
CASSPFWGKRGYSYEQYF
>TRBV5-4|TRBD2|14|TRBJ2-5|-
TGTGCCAGCAGCTTGGGACAGTGGGAGGGAACCCAGTACTTC
CASSLGQWEGTQYF
>TRBV30|-|13|TRBJ1-4|-
TGTGCCGGCGGGGGGATTCGGGGTGAAAAACTGTTTTTT
CAGGGIRGEKLFF
>TRBV7-9|-|13|TRBJ1-1|-
TGTGCCAGCAGCCCTCACGCGGACACTGAAGCTTTCTTT
CASSPHADTEAFF
>TRBV5-5|-|14|TRBJ1-5|many
TGTGCCAGCAGCTTGGAAGCCGGTAATCAGCCCCAGCATTTT
CASSLEAGNQPQHF
>TRBV6-4|-|15|TRBJ1-1|-
TGTGCCAGCAGTGACTCGGCAGGGGAGAACACTGAAGCTTTCTTT
CASSDSAGENTEAFF
>TRBV5-1|TRBD2|15|TRBJ2-3|-
TGCGCCAGCAGCTTGGCTAGCGGGAGCATAGATACGCAGTATTTT
CASSLASGSIDTQYF
>TRBV11-3|-|16|TRBJ2-3|-
TGTGCCAGCAGCTTAGACTCCTTCACGGGCACAGATACGCAGTATTTT
CASSLDSFTGTDTQYF
>TRBV19|-|18|TRBJ2-1|-
TGTGCCAGTACCCCAGCCATCTCGTTGCGGCTGCCAGGGAATGAGCAGTTCTTC
CASTPAISLRLPGNEQFF
>TRBV14|-|15|TRBJ2-6|-
TGTGCCAGCGGTACGGGGGCGGCCGGGGCCAACGTCCTGACTTTC
CASGTGAAGANVLTF
>TRBV2|TRBD1|14|TRBJ2-6|-
TGTGCCAGCGGACAGGGCCCCGGGGCCAACGTCCTGACTTTC
CASGQGPGANVLTF
>TRBV11-3|-|15|TRBJ2-1|-
TGTGCCAGCAGCCCAGACAGTCTCTCCTACAATGAGCAGTTCTTC
CASSPDSLSYNEQFF
>TRBV19|TRBD1|15|TRBJ1-2|-
TGTGCCAGTAGTATTTTAGGGGGCGGATTCTATGGCTACACCTTC
CASSILGGGFYGYTF
>TRBV7-8|-|15|TRBJ2-3|-
TGTGCCAGCAGCCGCAGCCCTTATGGGTCAGATACGCAGTATTTT
CASSRSPYGSDTQYF
>TRBV19|-|16|TRBJ2-2|-
TGTGCCAGTACTACTCCAAGGAAATTGGGCACCGGGGAGCTGTTTTTT
CASTTPRKLGTGELFF
>TRBV5-1|-|15|TRBJ2-1|-
TGCGCCAGCAGCTTGGGACTCCTTGGTATGGATGAGCAGTTCTTC
CASSLGLLGMDEQFF
>TRBV7-2|-|15|TRBJ2-2|-
TGTGCCAGCAGCTCCCAAGGAGGCGGGGACGGGGAGCTGTTTTTT
CASSSQGGGDGELFF
>TRBV6-6|TRBD1|13|TRBJ1-2|-
TGTGCCAGCAGTCGGGACAGCATCTATGGCTACACCTTC
CASSRDSIYGYTF
>TRBV5-1|-|13|TRBJ2-5|-
TGCGCCAGCAGCTTGGTTAGGGAAGAGACCCAGTACTTC
CASSLVREETQYF
>TRBV11-2|-|15|TRBJ1-2|-
TGTGCCAGCAGCTACCTACGAGGGGACAACTATGGCTACACCTTC
CASSYLRGDNYGYTF
>TRBV6-1|-|14|TRBJ1-1|-
TGTGCCAGCAGTGAAGCGGTGACTTACACTGAAGCTTTCTTT
CASSEAVTYTEAFF
>TRBV10-2|-|14|TRBJ1-1|-
TGCGCCAGCGGAGAGGGACAAATGAACACTGAAGCTTTCTTT
CASGEGQMNTEAFF
>TRBV7-2|-|16|TRBJ2-7|-
TGTGCCAGCAGCCACCGGGGGGCCTATAGATCCTACGAGCAGTACTTC
CASSHRGAYRSYEQYF
>TRBV6-1|TRBD1|13|TRBJ2-1|once
TGTGCCAGCAAAGGGGACAGCTACAATGAGCAGTTCTTC
CASKGDSYNEQFF
>TRBV6-1|TRBD2|15|TRBJ2-2|-
TGTGCCAGCCAAACGCTAGCGGGACGTACCGGGGAGCTGTTTTTT
CASQTLAGRTGELFF
>TRBV7-2|-|12|TRBJ1-2|-
TGTGCCAGCAGCCTGACAGACTATGGCTACACCTTC
CASSLTDYGYTF
>TRBV5-1|TRBD2|16|TRBJ2-1|-
TGCGCCAGCAGCTTGTTAGCGGGAGGGCCCATCAATGAGCAGTTCTTC
CASSLLAGGPINEQFF
>TRBV5-4|-|13|TRBJ2-2|once
TGTGCCAGCAGCCCCGGACAACCCGGGGAGCTGTTTTTT
CASSPGQPGELFF
>TRBV27|TRBD2|16|TRBJ2-7|-
TGTGCCAGCAGTCCCCCCTGGTTAGCGGGAGCCTACGAGCAGTACTTC
CASSPPWLAGAYEQYF